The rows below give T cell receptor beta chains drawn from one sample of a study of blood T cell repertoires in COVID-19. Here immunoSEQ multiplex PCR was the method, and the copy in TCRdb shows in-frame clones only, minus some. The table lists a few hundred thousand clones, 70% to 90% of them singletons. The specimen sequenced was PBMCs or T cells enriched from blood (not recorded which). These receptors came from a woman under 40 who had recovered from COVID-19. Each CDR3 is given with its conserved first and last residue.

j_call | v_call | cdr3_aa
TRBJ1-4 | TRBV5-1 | CASSPTGGGEKLFF
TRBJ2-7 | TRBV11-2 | CASSGTSGGQSSYEQYF
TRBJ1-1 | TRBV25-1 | CASSLVGRAFF
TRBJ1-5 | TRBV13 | CASSRRGAAGPQHF
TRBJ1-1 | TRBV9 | CASSVVGDRGNTEAFF
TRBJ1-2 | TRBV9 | CASSERAENGYTF
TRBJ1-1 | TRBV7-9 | CASAYSGGDDTEAFF
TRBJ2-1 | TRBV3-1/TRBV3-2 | CASSQARGSYNEQFF
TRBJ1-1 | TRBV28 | CASKPGAGNTEAFF
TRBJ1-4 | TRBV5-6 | CASSQGQAGNEKLFF
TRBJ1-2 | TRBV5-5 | CASSPDGGGGYTF
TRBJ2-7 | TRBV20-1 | CSANNNDEQYF
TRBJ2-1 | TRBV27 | CASSFGASGGSYEQFF
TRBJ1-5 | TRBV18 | CASSQTGGSSNQPQHF
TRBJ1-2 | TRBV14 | CASSQDSRRGGYTF
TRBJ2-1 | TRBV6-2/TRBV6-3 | CASSYPGTAPNEQFF
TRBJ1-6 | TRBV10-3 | CAIPSGNSPLHF
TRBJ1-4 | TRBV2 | CASSSGGEKLFF
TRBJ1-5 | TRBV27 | CASSRGSQPQHF
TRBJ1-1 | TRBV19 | CASSIGGGEAFF
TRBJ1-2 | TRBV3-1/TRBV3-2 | CASSQGQGTYGYTF
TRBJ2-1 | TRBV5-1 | CASSSFRGVSSYNEQFF
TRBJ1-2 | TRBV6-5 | CASNVETGPYGYTF
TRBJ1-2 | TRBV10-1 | CASSGRPGGTF
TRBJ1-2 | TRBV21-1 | CARTSDGTGNYGYTF
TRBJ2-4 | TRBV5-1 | CASSYSGGRDIQYF
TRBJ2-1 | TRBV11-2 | CASSLDRGKNEQFF
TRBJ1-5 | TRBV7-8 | CASSPGGGQPQHF
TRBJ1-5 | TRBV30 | CAWSPPGTANQPQHF
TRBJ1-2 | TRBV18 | CASSQGSPNYGYTF
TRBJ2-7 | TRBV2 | CASSENSYEQYF
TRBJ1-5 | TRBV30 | CAWTQGPGGQPQHF
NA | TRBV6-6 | CASKGQNSYEQYF
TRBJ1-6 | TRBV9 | CASSVEDSGGSPLHF
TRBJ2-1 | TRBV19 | CASSIERGGHDEQFF
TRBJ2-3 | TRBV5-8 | CASSPGDQRTDTQYF
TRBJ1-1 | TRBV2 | CASSPGQMNTEAFF
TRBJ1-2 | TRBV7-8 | CASSPSSGVGYTF
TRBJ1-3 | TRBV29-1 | CSVETQGNTIYF
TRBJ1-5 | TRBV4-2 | CASSPGTGNQPQHF